Described below is a single T cell receptor beta chain sequence and its context. The entry originates in a study of shared clonotypes between healthy human individuals. Sequencing was performed with immunoSEQ multiplex PCR; in TCRdb, only in-frame clones are kept and a portion is missing. The table records over 1.5 million clones, nearly 99% of them present only once. Only Caucasian adults living in Nashville, Tennessee made up the donor group. CDR3 length equals 12 residues. V shed 5 bases, J shed 12 bases, and the junction held 7 bases outside the gene matches. CDR1 MDHEN and CDR2 SYDVKM come from the germline V gene.

This sequence was found in a man between 25 and 39 years old in good health. The chain is built from TRBV28 and TRBJ2-1; TRBD2 matches at 7 bases. Sequencing was performed on naive CD4+ T cells sorted from blood. This sample's subset: CD45RA+ positively selected. CDR3 nucleotide sequence: TGTGCCAGCAGTATTAGCGGGTCCGGGCAGTTCTTC. It codes for CASSISGSGQFF.